This T cell receptor beta chain was sequenced during a study of T cells in Graves' hyperthyroidism and ophthalmopathy. For the study at large: Peripheral blood was taken when the disease was first diagnosed, before any treatment began.

Patients with uncontrolled infections, other autoimmune diseases, pregnancy or lactation were excluded. Amplified regions were TCR beta CDR3 sequences from RNA transcripts. The HTBI primer set served for first-round RT-PCR of the TCR CDR3. Each CDR3 protein gets one entry after TCRdb re-called the multiplex PCR reads with MiXCR. Here the sample spans around 440,000 distinct CDR3 sequences, about 15% being singletons. Findings and limits, study-wide: The model identified upcoming ophthalmopathy a median approximately six months ahead of onset. Most thyroid-expanded clonotypes above 0.001 were also found in blood.

This clonotype was seen a few times. Antigen unknown. The sample comprised blood. The TCR was taken from a woman between 18 and 30 years old with Graves' hyperthyroidism.

CDR3 amino acids: CASSYSYEGTYEQYF. The CDR3 nucleotides are TGTGCCAGCAGTTACTCCTACGAGGGGACCTACGAGCAGTACTTC. The chain uses TRBV6-5 and TRBJ2-7, with D perhaps given as TRBD1 or TRBD2 (5 bases each). The V and J ends lost 0 bases and 2 bases respectively, with 11 bases between them. This CDR3 is built from 15 residues. Germline assignment: CDR1 MNHEY and CDR2 SVGAGI.